The entry below gives a single T cell receptor (beta chain) sequence along with its context. Its specificity is unknown. This sample is part of a study of blood T cells in healthy people across ages. Sample-barcoded 5' priming and a J-beta primer mix drove a second PCR of about 7 to 12 cycles. Through a template-switch adaptor with 12 random nucleotides, each cDNA molecule received a tag. Each CDR3 protein is one row after TCRdb ran MiXCR on the 5' RACE reads. The profile shows some 1.5 million distinct CDR3 sequences, roughly 27% of them singletons. Broader study findings: Unsorted PBMC material precluded a definitive naive versus antigen-experienced comparison. With age, beta diversity per million T cells declined roughly linearly, significantly by over 35.

Sequenced input: blood. This clonotype was obtained from a woman in her 30s in good health.

The CDR3 DNA reads as TGTGCCAGCAGTTTAGCAGCCCAGGGGCGATATCAGCCCCAGCATTTT. Translation: CASSLAAQGRYQPQHF. The chain carries TRBV12-3 or TRBV12-4 and TRBJ1-5; tentative D call: TRBD1 (6 bases). Trimming removed 0 bases at V and 5 bases at J, with 14 bases between. This CDR3 is 16 amino acids long.